This TCR beta chain was identified in a study of cytomegalovirus exposure and HLA in healthy donors. Notes on the study in general: High sensitivity and specificity were reportedly achieved when the classifier diagnosed cytomegalovirus status.

As concerns this clone: What it binds is unknown.

The donors were healthy bone marrow donors. This PCR relied on a set of 60 Vbeta primers and 13 Jbeta primers. TCRdb keeps only in-frame clones here, not all; method: immunoSEQ multiplex PCR. The sample lists some 170,000 clones, 82% occurring once. Sequencing was performed on PBMCs. The sequence came from a girl aged 2-15 years in good health and CMV-seropositive.

In nucleotides, the CDR3 is TGTGCCAGCAGCTTTTATACCGGAGTGGCTTTCTTT. Amino acids: CASSFYTGVAFF. This chain joins TRBV7-9 and TRBJ1-1, with D hard to call. The CDR3 spans 12 residues. V lost 3 bases and J 11 bases, leaving 13 bases between the germline ends. Per germline, CDR1 SEHNR and CDR2 FQNEAQ (reference sequence).